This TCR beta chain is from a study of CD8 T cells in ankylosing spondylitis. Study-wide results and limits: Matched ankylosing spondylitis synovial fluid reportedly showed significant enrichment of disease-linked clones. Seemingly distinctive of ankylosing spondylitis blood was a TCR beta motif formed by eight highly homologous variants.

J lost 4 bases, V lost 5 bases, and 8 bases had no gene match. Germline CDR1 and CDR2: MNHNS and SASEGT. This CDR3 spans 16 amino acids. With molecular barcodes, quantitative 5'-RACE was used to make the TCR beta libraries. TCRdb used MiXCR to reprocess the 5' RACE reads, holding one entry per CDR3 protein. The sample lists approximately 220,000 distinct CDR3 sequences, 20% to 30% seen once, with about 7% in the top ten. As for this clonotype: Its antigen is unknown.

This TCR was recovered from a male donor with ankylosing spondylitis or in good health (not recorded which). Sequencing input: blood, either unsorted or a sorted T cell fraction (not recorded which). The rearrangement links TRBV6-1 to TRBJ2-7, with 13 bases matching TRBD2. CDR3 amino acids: CASSPGLAGAPYEQYF. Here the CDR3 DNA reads TGTGCCAGCAGTCCAGGACTAGCGGGAGCACCTTACGAGCAGTACTTC.